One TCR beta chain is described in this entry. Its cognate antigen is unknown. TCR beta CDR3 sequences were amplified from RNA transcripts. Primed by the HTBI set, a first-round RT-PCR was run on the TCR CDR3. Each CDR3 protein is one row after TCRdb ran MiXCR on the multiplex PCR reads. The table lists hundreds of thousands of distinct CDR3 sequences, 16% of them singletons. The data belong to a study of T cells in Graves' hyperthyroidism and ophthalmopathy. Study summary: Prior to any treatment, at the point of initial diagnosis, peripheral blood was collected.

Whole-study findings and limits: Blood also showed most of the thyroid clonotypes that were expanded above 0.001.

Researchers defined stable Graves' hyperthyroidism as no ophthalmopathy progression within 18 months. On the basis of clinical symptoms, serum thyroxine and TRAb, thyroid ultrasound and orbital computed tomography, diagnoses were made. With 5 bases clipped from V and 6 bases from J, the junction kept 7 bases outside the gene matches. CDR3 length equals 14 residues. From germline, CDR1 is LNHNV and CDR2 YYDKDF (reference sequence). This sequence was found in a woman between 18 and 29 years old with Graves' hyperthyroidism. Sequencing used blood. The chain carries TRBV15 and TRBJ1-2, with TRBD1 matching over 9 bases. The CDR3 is CATSEQGALNGYTF. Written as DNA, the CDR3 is TGTGCCACCAGCGAACAGGGGGCCCTTAATGGCTACACCTTC.